These T cell receptor beta chains were read from a single sample in a study of blood T cell repertoires in COVID-19. The assay was immunoSEQ multiplex PCR, and TCRdb's table has in-frame clones only and misses some. The table records roughly 320,000 clones, 70% to 90% of them present only once. Sample: PBMCs or T cells enriched from blood (not recorded which). Receptor source: a man between 25 and 39 years old who had recovered from COVID-19. The CDR3 runs from the conserved cysteine through the conserved F or W. D genes are given only for firm matches. Clone sizes are given selectively: once, few, many, or a class where the clone is expanded.

NA | NA | TRBJ2-7 | 15 | TRBV5-1 | TGCGCCAGCAGCTTGGGCGTAGGCAGGGGCTACGAGCAGTACTTC | CASSLGVGRGYEQYF
NA | NA | TRBJ1-6 | 16 | TRBV7-2 | TGTGCCAGCAGCTTAGAGAAAGGCAGGGGCAATTCACCCCTCCACTTT | CASSLEKGRGNSPLHF
TRBD2 | NA | TRBJ2-3 | 16 | TRBV19 | TGTGCCAGTAGTATAGGGACTAGCGGGGGCACAGATACGCAGTATTTT | CASSIGTSGGTDTQYF
TRBD2 | NA | TRBJ2-2 | 17 | TRBV27 | TGTGCCAGCAGACCCCGGCTAGCGGGGGGGAAATCAGGGGAGCTGTTTTTT | CASRPRLAGGKSGELFF
NA | NA | TRBJ2-6 | 16 | TRBV11-2 | TGTGCCAGCAGCTTAGTTGCTAGTTCTGGGGCCAACGTCCTGACTTTC | CASSLVASSGANVLTF
NA | NA | TRBJ1-1 | 11 | TRBV30 | TGTGCCTGGAATCCAAACACTGAAGCTTTCTTT | CAWNPNTEAFF
NA | NA | TRBJ2-5 | 14 | TRBV3-1/TRBV3-2 | TGTGCCAGCAGCCAAGTGAGAGTAGCTGAGACCCAGTACTTC | CASSQVRVAETQYF
NA | NA | TRBJ2-7 | 13 | TRBV4-1 | TGCGCCAGCAGCCAAGAGGTCATCGGGGAGCAGTACTTC | CASSQEVIGEQYF
NA | few | TRBJ2-3 | 17 | TRBV5-4 | TGTGCCAGCAGCAGAAGAGGAGGAGGGGCTAGCACAGATACGCAGTATTTT | CASSRRGGGASTDTQYF
TRBD2 | NA | TRBJ2-7 | 15 | TRBV2 | TGTGCCAGCAGCAACGGGCGCACGTCGCGGGAGAGAGGGTACTTC | CASSNGRTSRERGYF
NA | NA | TRBJ2-5 | 12 | TRBV29-1 | TGCAGCGTTGTGGCAGGCGGGTCTGACCAGTACTTC | CSVVAGGSDQYF
TRBD2 | NA | TRBJ2-1 | 17 | TRBV3-1/TRBV3-2 | TGTGCCAGCAGCCAAGATCTGAGCGGGAGAGCCCACAATGAGCAGTTCTTC | CASSQDLSGRAHNEQFF
NA | NA | TRBJ1-1 | 14 | TRBV7-9 | TGTGCCAGCAGCTTAGGCGGCAGGGGAACTGAAGCTTTCTTT | CASSLGGRGTEAFF
TRBD2 | NA | TRBJ2-7 | 15 | TRBV28 | TGTGCCAGCAGTTTACGGGGACTAGCGGGCCCCGGGCAGTACTTC | CASSLRGLAGPGQYF
NA | NA | TRBJ1-5 | 14 | TRBV25-1 | TGTGCCAGCAGTGAAGGTCGACTTGCGGAGCCCCAGCATTTT | CASSEGRLAEPQHF
NA | NA | TRBJ1-6 | 12 | TRBV25-1 | TGTGCCAGCAGTGTACAGGGAAATCCCCTCCACTTT | CASSVQGNPLHF
NA | NA | TRBJ2-4 | 20 | TRBV6-1 | TGTGCCAGCAGTGAAGAACAGCCGAGAGTTTGGGGGCTAGCCAAAAACATTCAGTACTTC | CASSEEQPRVWGLAKNIQYF
NA | NA | TRBJ2-3 | 13 | TRBV4-1 | TGCGCCAGCAGCCTCAGGGAGGCGGATACGCAGTATTTT | CASSLREADTQYF
TRBD1 | NA | TRBJ1-2 | 14 | TRBV5-1 | TGCGCCAGCAGCTTGACAGGGGGCAACTATGGCTACACCTTC | CASSLTGGNYGYTF
NA | NA | TRBJ1-6 | 16 | TRBV7-9 | TGTGCCAGCAGCTCTACTAACAGGGTTAATAATTCACCCCTCCACTTT | CASSSTNRVNNSPLHF
NA | many | TRBJ1-2 | 14 | TRBV28 | TGTGCCAGCAGTCCCCTGGCCGCTAACTATGGCTACACCTTC | CASSPLAANYGYTF
NA | NA | TRBJ1-1 | 15 | TRBV4-1 | TGCGCCAGCAGCCAAGGGGCCGACAGGTACACTGAAGCTTTCTTT | CASSQGADRYTEAFF
NA | few | TRBJ2-3 | 14 | TRBV19 | TGTGCCAGTAGCCTCAGAGCACAGACAGATACGCAGTATTTT | CASSLRAQTDTQYF
NA | NA | TRBJ1-5 | 13 | TRBV6-1 | TGTGCCACCCGGCCAGGTTTCAATCAGCCCCAGCATTTT | CATRPGFNQPQHF
NA | NA | TRBJ1-6 | 15 | TRBV13 | TGTGCCAGCAGCTTAGGAGGGGGGGTTGGGTCACCCCTCCACTTT | CASSLGGGVGSPLHF
TRBD2 | NA | TRBJ2-5 | 17 | TRBV2 | TGTGCCAGCAAAGAGGGGGGGACTAGCGGGGACGGTGAGACCCAGTACTTC | CASKEGGTSGDGETQYF
NA | NA | TRBJ1-5 | 16 | TRBV18 | TGTGCCAGCTCACCACGGGGACATGTGAATAATCAGCCCCAGCATTTT | CASSPRGHVNNQPQHF
NA | few | TRBJ2-3 | 15 | TRBV7-9 | TGTGCCAGCAGCCCCGGCCTGGGGCGCACAGATACGCAGTATTTT | CASSPGLGRTDTQYF
TRBD1 | NA | TRBJ2-1 | 13 | TRBV19 | TGTGCCAGTCGACAGGGTCCCTACAATGAGCAGTTCTTC | CASRQGPYNEQFF
TRBD1 | few | TRBJ2-3 | 14 | TRBV29-1 | TGCAGCGTTGGACCGACAGGGTCGGGAGATACGCAGTATTTT | CSVGPTGSGDTQYF
TRBD1 | NA | TRBJ2-6 | 16 | TRBV5-1 | TGCGCCAGCAGCCTCGGGACAGGGCCTGGGGCCAACGTCCTGACTTTC | CASSLGTGPGANVLTF